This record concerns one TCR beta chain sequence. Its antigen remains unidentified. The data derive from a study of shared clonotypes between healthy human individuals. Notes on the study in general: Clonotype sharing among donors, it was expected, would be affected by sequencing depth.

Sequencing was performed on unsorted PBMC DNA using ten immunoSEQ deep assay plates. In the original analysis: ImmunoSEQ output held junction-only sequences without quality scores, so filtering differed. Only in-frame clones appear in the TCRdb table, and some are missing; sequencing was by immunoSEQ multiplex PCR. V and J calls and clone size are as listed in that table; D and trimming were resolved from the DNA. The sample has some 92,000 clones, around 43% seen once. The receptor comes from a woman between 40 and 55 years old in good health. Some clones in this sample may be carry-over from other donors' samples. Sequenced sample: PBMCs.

CDR3 region: CASSLAIAVNQPQHF. CDR3 nucleotides: TGTGCCAGCAGCTTAGCTATAGCAGTCAATCAGCCCCAGCATTTT. The chain joins TRBV7-2 to TRBJ1-5; D unresolved. Trimming pared 0 bases from V and 3 bases from J, leaving 9 bases between. Germline CDR1 reads SGHTA; CDR2 reads FQGNSA. The CDR3 loop spans 15 amino acids.